This is a list of T cell receptor beta chains from one sample in a study of CD8+ T cells in alopecia areata. Generated by immunoSEQ multiplex PCR, the TCRdb table keeps only in-frame clones and is missing some. The repertoire consists of over 50,000 clones, with around 49% occurring once and the leading ten covering about 18%. The sequenced sample was CD8+ T cells sorted from blood, obtained at week 0. Every receptor here comes from a human donor with alopecia areata. The CDR3 runs from the conserved cysteine through the conserved F or W. A D gene is named only where the DNA matches it firmly. A row's size may be missing; if present it is once, few, many or a size class.

d_call	v_call	j_call	clone_size	cdr3_aa	cdr3_nt
TRBD2	TRBV7-9	TRBJ2-3	-	CASSSTSVRTDTQYF	TGTGCCAGCAGCTCAACTAGCGTAAGAACAGATACGCAGTATTTT
-	TRBV27	TRBJ2-3	-	CASSLASGLDTQYF	TGTGCCAGCAGCTTAGCCAGCGGGCTTGATACGCAGTATTTT
-	TRBV29-1	TRBJ2-2	-	CSVQHSNTGELFF	TGCAGCGTTCAACATTCGAACACCGGGGAGCTGTTTTTT
-	TRBV18	TRBJ2-3	few	CASSLGDTQYF	TGTGCCAGCTCACTTGGGGATACGCAGTATTTT
TRBD2	TRBV2	TRBJ2-1	-	CASSVGLAEGNEQFF	TGTGCCAGCAGTGTAGGGCTAGCGGAGGGGAATGAGCAGTTCTTC
-	TRBV14	TRBJ2-2	-	CASSIMNTGELFF	TGTGCCAGCAGCATCATGAACACCGGGGAGCTGTTTTTT
TRBD2	TRBV7-9	TRBJ2-7	-	CASSSGLAGRYEQYF	TGTGCCAGCAGCTCCGGACTAGCGGGTAGATACGAGCAGTACTTC
-	TRBV7-9	TRBJ2-1	-	CASSLAPGPTEQFF	TGTGCCAGCAGCTTAGCTCCGGGACCAACTGAGCAGTTCTTC
-	TRBV30	TRBJ2-2	-	CAGVARLQGGELFF	TGTGCCGGAGTTGCCCGACTTCAAGGCGGGGAGCTGTTTTTT
-	TRBV5-1	TRBJ2-2	-	CASSPTPGELFF	TGCGCCAGCAGCCCAACGCCCGGGGAGCTGTTTTTT
TRBD2	TRBV9	TRBJ2-7	-	CASSATGTNEQYF	TGTGCCAGCAGCGCCACCGGGACTAATGAGCAGTACTTC
TRBD2	TRBV19	TRBJ2-7	-	CASSPAGVSYEQYF	TGTGCCAGTAGTCCAGCGGGAGTCTCTTACGAGCAGTACTTC
-	TRBV20-1	TRBJ2-3	many	CSAARDTQYF	TGCAGTGCTGCTAGGGATACGCAGTATTTT
-	TRBV29-1	TRBJ2-7	few	CSVAGDGGSYEQYF	TGCAGCGTTGCCGGGGATGGCGGATCCTACGAGCAGTACTTC
-	TRBV5-6	TRBJ2-1	few	CASSFPLGQSFNEQFF	TGTGCCAGCAGCTTTCCACTAGGACAATCTTTTAATGAGCAGTTCTTC
TRBD1	TRBV7-2	TRBJ1-2	many	CASRAARDRVGYGYTF	TGTGCCAGCAGAGCCGCGAGGGACAGGGTTGGCTATGGCTACACCTTC
-	TRBV4-1	TRBJ2-3	-	CASSQEPDDTDTQYF	TGCGCCAGCAGCCAAGAACCGGATGACACAGATACGCAGTATTTT
TRBD2	TRBV30	TRBJ2-1	-	CACPGLAGYEQFF	TGTGCCTGTCCGGGACTAGCGGGATATGAGCAGTTCTTC
TRBD2	TRBV9	TRBJ2-7	-	CASSPGLAGGRVEQYF	TGTGCCAGCAGCCCAGGACTAGCGGGAGGGCGCGTCGAGCAGTACTTC
-	TRBV15	TRBJ2-7	-	CATSREAEAGYYEQYF	TGTGCCACCAGCAGAGAGGCTGAGGCCGGATACTACGAGCAGTACTTC
TRBD1	TRBV4-1	TRBJ2-5	-	CASRPRDRVQETQYF	TGCGCCAGCCGGCCCCGGGACAGGGTACAAGAGACCCAGTACTTC
-	TRBV7-9	TRBJ1-4	-	CASSPLTAATNEKLFF	TGTGCCAGCAGCCCATTGACAGCTGCAACTAATGAAAAACTGTTTTTT
TRBD2	TRBV6-1	TRBJ2-5	few	CASSGLAGSETQYF	TGTGCCAGCAGTGGGCTAGCGGGATCTGAGACCCAGTACTTC
TRBD2	TRBV2	TRBJ2-5	few	CASGRAGDETQYF	TGTGCCAGCGGGCGTGCGGGGGATGAGACCCAGTACTTC
-	TRBV7-6	TRBJ1-2	-	CASSLARGGDYGYTF	TGTGCCAGCAGCTTAGCGAGAGGGGGTGATTATGGCTACACCTTC
TRBD1	TRBV7-9	TRBJ1-2	few	CASSSTGIGYGYTF	TGTGCCAGCAGCTCGACAGGGATAGGCTATGGCTACACCTTC
TRBD1	TRBV27	TRBJ2-2	-	CASRQGTGELFF	TGTGCCAGCAGACAGGGGACCGGGGAGCTGTTTTTT
TRBD2	TRBV4-1	TRBJ2-5	many	CASSQGLAGPLQETQYF	TGCGCCAGCAGCCAAGGGCTAGCGGGACCCCTCCAAGAGACCCAGTACTTC
-	TRBV28	TRBJ2-5	-	CASSFNPQETQYF	TGTGCCAGCAGTTTTAATCCCCAAGAGACCCAGTACTTC
-	TRBV5-4	TRBJ2-1	-	CASSLFGVRADNEQFF	TGTGCCAGCAGCTTGTTTGGGGTTCGGGCGGACAATGAGCAGTTCTTC
TRBD2	TRBV4-2	TRBJ2-4	few	CASSQEVAGGRGIQYF	TGTGCCAGCAGCCAAGAGGTAGCGGGAGGGCGTGGCATTCAGTACTTC
-	TRBV29-1	TRBJ2-1	few	CSLLALARDSEQFF	TGCAGCCTTTTGGCCCTAGCCAGGGATAGTGAGCAGTTCTTC
-	TRBV15	TRBJ2-7	-	CATSPQRAYYEQYF	TGTGCCACCAGCCCTCAGCGGGCCTACTACGAGCAGTACTTC
-	TRBV7-9	TRBJ2-7	-	CASSSFLTSTGAFYEQYF	TGTGCCAGCAGCTCCTTTTTAACTTCGACGGGTGCCTTCTACGAGCAGTACTTC